One sample yielded the 18 T cell receptor beta chains listed below, sequenced in a study of blood T cell repertoires in COVID-19. Sequencing was performed with immunoSEQ multiplex PCR; in TCRdb, only in-frame clones are kept and a portion is missing. The sample has about 230,000 clones; just over 85% are singletons. The sequenced material came from PBMCs or T cells enriched from blood (not recorded which). The receptors originated from a man younger than 35 who had recovered from COVID-19.

V usage is TRBV5-4 and J usage is TRBJ2-7; 14 bases map to TRBD2. J gave up 5 bases and V 0 bases, and 4 bases lay outside the gene matches. CDR1 and CDR2 (germline): SGHNT, YYREEE (reference sequence). This CDR3 region has 16 residues. This CDR3 reads CASSLGGTSGRNEQYF. In DNA form, the CDR3 reads TGTGCCAGCAGCTTGGGGGGGACTAGCGGGAGAAACGAGCAGTACTTC.

The rearrangement joins TRBV7-9 to TRBJ2-3; 7 bases line up with TRBD2. The V gene's germline CDR1 is SEHNR and CDR2 FQNEAQ (reference sequence). With 2 bases clipped from V and 6 bases from J, the junction kept 14 bases outside the gene matches. The CDR3 has 17 amino acids. The CDR3 DNA reads as TGTGCCAGCAGCTTAACCTCTTGGGGGGGGTCCCTTGATACGCAGTATTTT. Its protein is CASSLTSWGGSLDTQYF. The full variable domain, its missing parts supplied by reference TRBV7-9 and TRBJ2-3, is DTGVSQNPRHKITKRGQNVTFRCDPISEHNRLYWYRQTLGQGPEFLTYFQNEAQLEKSRLLSDRFSAERPKGSFSTLEIQRTEQGDSAMYLCASSLTSWGGSLDTQYFGPGTRLTVL.

The J gene is TRBJ2-3, the V gene TRBV27; 7 nucleotides line up with TRBD2. J lost 2 bases, V lost 5 bases, and 7 bases had no gene match. The CDR3 totals 15 residues. The germline V gene has CDR1 MNHEY and CDR2 SMNVEV (reference sequence). DNA of the CDR3: TGTGCCAGCAGTCCTACTAGCGATAACACAGATACGCAGTATTTT. This sequence encodes CASSPTSDNTDTQYF.

The J gene is TRBJ1-3, the V gene TRBV30; 9 bases align to TRBD1. The J segment lost 4 bases and the V segment lost 4 bases, leaving 2 bases of the junction unmatched. This CDR3 has 13 amino acids. CDR1 and CDR2 (germline): GTSNPN, SVGIG (reference sequence). The CDR3 is CAWTGTGGNTIYF. As DNA, the CDR3 is TGTGCCTGGACCGGGACAGGGGGAAACACCATATATTTT.

V and J are TRBV27 and TRBJ2-1, with D maybe TRBD2 (5 bases). Germline values: CDR1 MNHEY, CDR2 SMNVEV (reference sequence). The CDR3 has 16 amino acids. The V end was cut by 6 bases, the J end by 4 bases, with 19 bases between. The CDR3 region is CASSLEGQTKYNEQFF. Here the CDR3 DNA reads TGTGCCAGCAGCCTAGAGGGTCAAACCAAATACAATGAGCAGTTCTTC.

The V and J genes are TRBV5-5 and TRBJ1-6, with no clear D. The CDR3 spans 14 residues. V lost 4 bases, J lost 4 bases, and 9 bases lay in between. CDR1 and CDR2 from the germline V gene are SGHKS and YYEKEE (reference sequence). The CDR3 sequence is CASSLQLYNSPLHF. CDR3 nucleotide sequence: TGTGCCAGCAGCCTACAGCTATATAATTCACCCCTCCACTTT.

Concerning this clone: Other DNA variants within this sample encode the same CDR3. The gene calls are TRBV6-5 and TRBJ1-1; 7 bases fit TRBD1. Trimming at V came to 2 bases and at J to 5 bases, leaving 8 bases not matched to a gene. The germline V gene has CDR1 MNHEY and CDR2 SVGAGI. The CDR3 loop spans 15 amino acids. CDR3 amino acids: CASSYLRQGWTEAFF. Written as DNA, the CDR3 is TGTGCCAGCAGTTACCTCAGACAGGGATGGACTGAAGCTTTCTTT.

On this clone itself: The junction departs from germline at one end; a sequencing error may be responsible. The chain uses TRBV12-3 or TRBV12-4 and TRBJ1-1, with 7 bases aligning to TRBD1. The CDR3 is 13 residues long. The DNA of the CDR3 is TGTGCCAGCAACGTGGGGCCGGGACAGACCATACTGTTT. It is translated as CASNVGPGQTILF.

The chain has TRBV18 and TRBJ1-1; D may be TRBD1 (6 bases). Germline V gives CDR1 KGHSH, CDR2 LQKENI. Trimming cost V 4 bases and J 3 bases, with 9 bases left between them. The CDR3 runs to 13 residues. The CDR3 region has the DNA TGTGCCAGCTCACTCAACAGGGACACTGAAGCTTTCTTT. Translation gives CASSLNRDTEAFF.

The rearrangement uses TRBV28 and TRBJ2-3; D is possibly TRBD1 (6 bases). Germline V gene data show CDR1 as MDHEN and CDR2 as SYDVKM. The V end lost 3 bases, the J end lost 2 bases, and 18 bases lay between the germline ends. The CDR3 sequence is 17 residues long. The CDR3 sequence: CASSLAGTNPITDTQYF. CDR3 coding DNA: TGTGCCAGCAGTTTGGCCGGGACAAACCCTATCACAGATACGCAGTATTTT.

This clone was detected only once. The chain employs TRBV10-3 and TRBJ1-5; TRBD1 matches 11 bases. Per germline, CDR1 ENHRY and CDR2 SYGVKD. With V trimmed by 3 bases and J by 5 bases, 15 bases remained unmatched. The CDR3 totals 19 residues. CDR3 sequence (DNA): TGTGCCATCAGTGACACAAACTTCCGGGACAGGGGGTCTCATCAGCCCCAGCATTTT. It specifies CAISDTNFRDRGSHQPQHF.

The gene calls are TRBV5-4 and TRBJ2-5, with 12 bases aligning to TRBD2. V was clipped by 3 bases and J by 9 bases; unmatched bases: 6. The CDR3 is 14 amino acids. Germline V gene data show CDR1 as SGHNT and CDR2 as YYREEE (reference sequence). In DNA, the CDR3 is TGTGCCAGCAGCTGGGCGACTAGCGGGGGTGCCCAGTACTTC. Translating it yields CASSWATSGGAQYF.

This chain's CDR3 is CASTGGYGYTF. CDR3 DNA sequence: TGTGCCAGCACGGGGGGCTATGGCTACACCTTC. The genes are TRBV25-1 and TRBJ1-2; D is possibly TRBD1 (5 bases). Germline CDR1 and CDR2: MGHDK and SYGVNS. This CDR3 has 11 amino acids. The V end was cut by 7 bases, the J end by 4 bases, with 7 bases between.

This chain connects TRBV7-8 to TRBJ1-1, with D tentatively TRBD1 (5 bases). The germline V gene has CDR1 SGHVS and CDR2 FQNEAQ. This CDR3 comprises 15 residues. Trimming removed 6 bases at V and 1 base at J, with 15 bases between. CDR3 sequence (DNA): TGTGCCAGCAGGACTTACAGGACAAAGAACACTGAAGCTTTCTTT. Its protein is CASRTYRTKNTEAFF. Full variable domain (remainder filled in from reference TRBV7-8 and TRBJ1-1): GAGVSQSPRYKVAKRGQDVALRCDPISGHVSLFWYQQALGQGPEFLTYFQNEAQLDKSGLPSDRFFAERPEGSVSTLKIQRTQQEDSAVYLCASRTYRTKNTEAFFGQGTRLTVV.

This rearrangement joins TRBV4-1 to TRBJ1-5; D is unclear. Germline lookup yields CDR1 MGHRA and CDR2 YSYEKL. V dropped 2 bases and J dropped 1 base, with 9 bases sitting between them. The CDR3 length is 15 residues. CDR3 coding DNA: TGCGCCAGCAGCCAACCATACGGGAGCAATCAGCCCCAGCATTTT. Protein product: CASSQPYGSNQPQHF.

This chain joins TRBV7-9 and TRBJ1-2, with D hard to call. V dropped 5 bases and J dropped 8 bases, with 9 bases sitting between them. There are 11 residues in the CDR3. Germline CDR1 and CDR2: SEHNR and FQNEAQ (reference sequence). CDR3 DNA: TGTGCCAGCAGCCCCAATAGCGGCTACACCTTC. It translates to CASSPNSGYTF. Full variable domain (rest looked up from reference TRBV7-9 and TRBJ1-2): DTGVSQNPRHKITKRGQNVTFRCDPISEHNRLYWYRQTLGQGPEFLTYFQNEAQLEKSRLLSDRFSAERPKGSFSTLEIQRTEQGDSAMYLCASSPNSGYTFGSGTRLTVV.

The chain has TRBV28 and TRBJ1-2; D is ambiguous. Germline V gene sequence: CDR1 MDHEN, CDR2 SYDVKM. The CDR3 has 11 amino acids. V was pared by 5 bases and J by 7 bases, with 8 bases between. CDR3 coding DNA: TGTGCCAGCAGTCCCAGCGGTGGCTACACCTTC. Protein product: CASSPSGGYTF.

V is TRBV3-1 (or the pseudogene TRBV3-2) and J is TRBJ2-3; tentatively, D is TRBD2 (6 bases). The CDR3 spans 16 residues. Trimming took 4 bases from V and 6 from J, leaving 20 bases between them. Per the germline V gene, CDR1 is LGHDT and CDR2 is YNNKEL (reference sequence). DNA for the CDR3: TGTGCCAGCAGCCCGGGACTTCCCGCAAGGTCGGATACGCAGTATTTT. It encodes CASSPGLPARSDTQYF.